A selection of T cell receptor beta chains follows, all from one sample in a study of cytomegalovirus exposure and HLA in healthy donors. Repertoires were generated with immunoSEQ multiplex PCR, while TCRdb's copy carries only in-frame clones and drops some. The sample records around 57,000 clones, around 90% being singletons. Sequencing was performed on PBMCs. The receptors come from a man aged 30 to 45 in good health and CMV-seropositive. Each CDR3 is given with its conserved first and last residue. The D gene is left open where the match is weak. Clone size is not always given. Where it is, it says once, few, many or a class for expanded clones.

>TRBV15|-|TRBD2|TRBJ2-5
TGTGCCACCAGCGGGGACTATCAGGAGACCCAGTACTTC
CATSGDYQETQYF
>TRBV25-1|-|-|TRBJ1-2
TGTGCCAGCAGTGAATATTTGGAGGGATATGGCTACACCTTC
CASSEYLEGYGYTF
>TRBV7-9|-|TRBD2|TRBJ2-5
TGTGCCAGCAGCCGCGGCCTAGCGGGAGTAGAGACCCAGTACTTC
CASSRGLAGVETQYF
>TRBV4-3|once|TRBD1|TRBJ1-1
TGCGCCAGCAGCCAAGGGGGGACAGGGGTCACTGAAGCTTTCTTT
CASSQGGTGVTEAFF
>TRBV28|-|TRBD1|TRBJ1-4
TGTGCCAGCAGTGTCACGGGACAGGGGAATGAAAAACTGTTTTTT
CASSVTGQGNEKLFF
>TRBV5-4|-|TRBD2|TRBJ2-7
TGTGCCAGCAGCTTTAGCGGGAGGGGGACCTACGAGCAGTACTTC
CASSFSGRGTYEQYF
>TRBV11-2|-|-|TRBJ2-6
TGTGCCAGCAGCGGGGAGGCGGACTGGGAGCACTCTGGGGCCAACGTCCTGACTTTC
CASSGEADWEHSGANVLTF
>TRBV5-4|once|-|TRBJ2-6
TGTGCCAGCAGCTCGACAGAATCAGCCTCTGGGGCCAACGTCCTGACTTTC
CASSSTESASGANVLTF
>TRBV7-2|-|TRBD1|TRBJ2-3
TGTGCCACGGCGACAGGGAACACAGATACGCAGTATTTT
CATATGNTDTQYF
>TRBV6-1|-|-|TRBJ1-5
TGTGCCAGCTCTCTAGTGGGCAATCAGCCCCAGCATTTT
CASSLVGNQPQHF
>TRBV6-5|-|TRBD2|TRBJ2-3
TGTGCCAGCAGGGGGACTAGCGGAGATACGCAGTATTTT
CASRGTSGDTQYF
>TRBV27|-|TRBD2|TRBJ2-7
TGTGCCAGCAGTTTAGGGACTAGCGGCACCTACGAGCAGTACTTC
CASSLGTSGTYEQYF
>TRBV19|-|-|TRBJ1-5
TGTGCCAGTAGTTCACGGACAGTAGGCAATCAGCCCCAGCATTTT
CASSSRTVGNQPQHF
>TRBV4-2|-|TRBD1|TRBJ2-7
TGTGCCAGCAGCCCGAGAGGGACAGGGGCGGGGGAGCAGTACTTC
CASSPRGTGAGEQYF
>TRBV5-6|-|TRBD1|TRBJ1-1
TGTGCCAGCAGCCCAGGGACAGGGAGGAACACTGAAGCTTTCTTT
CASSPGTGRNTEAFF
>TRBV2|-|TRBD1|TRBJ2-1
TGTGCCAGCAGTTTGGGAGACAGGGCTCGGTTCTTC
CASSLGDRARFF
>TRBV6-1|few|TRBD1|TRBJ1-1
TGTGCCAGCAGTGAAAGGGGGCAACGGGGGTTGAACACTGAAGCTTTCTTT
CASSERGQRGLNTEAFF
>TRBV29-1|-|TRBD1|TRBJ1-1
TGCAGCGGGCACAGGGGGAAGACTGAAGCTTTCTTT
CSGHRGKTEAFF
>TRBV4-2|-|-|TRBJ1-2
TGTGCCAGCAGCCAAGAATCCCCGCAGGGCTCCTATAACTATGGCTACACCTTC
CASSQESPQGSYNYGYTF
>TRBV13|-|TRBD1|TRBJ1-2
TGTGCCAGCAGCTCTAGACAGGGGCGGAATGGCTACACCTTC
CASSSRQGRNGYTF
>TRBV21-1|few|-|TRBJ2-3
TGTGCCAGCAGCTTATACAGAGCTAGCACAGATACGCAGTATTTT
CASSLYRASTDTQYF
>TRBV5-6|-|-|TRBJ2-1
TGTGCCAGCAGCTCCTACTACAATGAGCAGTTCTTC
CASSSYYNEQFF
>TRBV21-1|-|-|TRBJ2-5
TGTGCCAGCAGCAAAGAGGCGCGTGGGGGAGGGCCGATAGAGACCCAGTACTTC
CASSKEARGGGPIETQYF
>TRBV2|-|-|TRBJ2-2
TGTGCCAGCAGTGAAGCGCTTCCGGAACAGTCGAACACCGGGGAGCTGTTTTTT
CASSEALPEQSNTGELFF
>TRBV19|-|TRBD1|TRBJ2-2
TGTGCCAGTAGCTTGTGGGCAGGGGGAGCCGGGGAGCTGTTTTTT
CASSLWAGGAGELFF
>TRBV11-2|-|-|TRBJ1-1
TGTGCCAGCAGCTTAGATTCGCGACAGTTGGCTGAAGCTTTCTTT
CASSLDSRQLAEAFF
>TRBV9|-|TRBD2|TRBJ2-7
TGTGCCAGCAGCCCGACTAGCGGGAGTTTTTACGAGCAGTACTTC
CASSPTSGSFYEQYF
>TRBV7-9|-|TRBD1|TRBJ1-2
TGTGCCAGCAGCTTGGACAGGGGGGGTAACTATGGCTACACCTTC
CASSLDRGGNYGYTF
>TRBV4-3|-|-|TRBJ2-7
TGCGCCAGCAGCCTGAAACACGACAGGGAGGTCTACGAGCAGTACTTC
CASSLKHDREVYEQYF
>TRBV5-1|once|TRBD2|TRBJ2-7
TGCGCCAGCAGCTTGGGAAGTGGGACTAGCTTGTACGAGCAGTACTTC
CASSLGSGTSLYEQYF
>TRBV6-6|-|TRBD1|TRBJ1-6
TGTGCCAGCACTAAAGTTGGGACAGGACTCTCACCCCTCCACTTT
CASTKVGTGLSPLHF
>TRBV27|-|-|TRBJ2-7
TGTGCCAGCAGTTTGTGGGGCGGACCCTACGAGCAGTACTTC
CASSLWGGPYEQYF
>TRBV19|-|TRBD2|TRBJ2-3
TGTGCCAGTAGTACTACCAGAGGACTAGCGGGAGTGGCAGATACGCAGTATTTT
CASSTTRGLAGVADTQYF
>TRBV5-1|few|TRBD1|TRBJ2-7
TGCGCCAGCAGCCGGGACAGGGTGCTACTTCGCTCCTACGAGCAGTACTTC
CASSRDRVLLRSYEQYF
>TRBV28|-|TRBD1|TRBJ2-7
TGTGCCAGCAGATCAGGGACAGTCAACTACGAGCAGTACTTC
CASRSGTVNYEQYF